This T cell receptor beta chain comes out of a study of blood T cell repertoires in COVID-19. Study-level background: Some COVID-19 samples were acute and others convalescent; all came from the United States, Italy and Spain. Sources were T cells, B-cell-depleted T cells, or PBMCs; the material itself was cDNA or gDNA.

Authors' processing steps: How many nucleated cells were present was estimated from reference gene primer amplification. Generated by immunoSEQ multiplex PCR, the TCRdb table keeps only in-frame clones and is missing some. D and trimming come from the DNA, and the V and J calls and clone size come from that table. The table records about 200,000 clones, more than 75% of them present only once. The TCR originated in a woman older than 75 with acute or convalescent COVID-19. Sequenced material: peripheral blood.

DNA of the CDR3: TGTGCCAGCAGTTCCCCGGGGGGGGCGTATAGCAATCAGCCCCAGCATTTT. Residues: CASSSPGGAYSNQPQHF. This chain connects TRBV6-2 or TRBV6-3 to TRBJ1-5; D is possibly TRBD1 (6 bases). Trimming took off 4 bases at V and 0 bases at J, with 16 bases between the two ends. Per germline, CDR1 MNHEY and CDR2 SVGEGT. This CDR3 spans 17 amino acids.